The 12 T cell receptor beta chains below all came from one sample that was sequenced in a study of blood T cell repertoires in COVID-19. Repertoires were generated with immunoSEQ multiplex PCR, while TCRdb's copy carries only in-frame clones and drops some. The sample lists 300,000 to 450,000 clones, around 84% seen once, with about 3.6% in the top ten. The sequenced sample was peripheral blood. These receptors came from a woman aged 18-29 years with acute or convalescent COVID-19.

The V and J genes are TRBV18 and TRBJ2-3, with D perhaps TRBD1 (6 bases). Looked up from germline, CDR1 is KGHSH and CDR2 is LQKENI. Between the trimmed V and J ends, which lost 0 bases and 8 bases, there was a span of 9 bases. The CDR3 extends over 13 amino acids. The CDR3 loop reads CASSPPDSPTQYF. The CDR3 region has the DNA TGTGCCAGCTCACCACCGGACAGCCCTACGCAGTATTTT.

V is TRBV10-2 and J is TRBJ1-2; no reliable D call. The CDR3 consists of 15 residues. Germline-derived CDR1 and CDR2 are WSHSY and SAAADI. V was pared by 7 bases and J by 2 bases, with 17 bases between. CDR3 sequence (DNA): TGCGCCAGCACCGACCCGAGGCTCCTCAACTATGGCTACACCTTC. Its translation: CASTDPRLLNYGYTF.

The chain has TRBV9 and TRBJ1-3; 7 bases match TRBD1. The CDR3 runs to 17 residues. Per germline, CDR1 SGDLS and CDR2 YYNGEE. J gave up 3 bases and V 3 bases, and 12 bases lay outside the gene matches. The DNA of the CDR3 is TGTGCCAGCAGCGATCATCTACAGGGGAAAAGTGGAAACACCATATATTTT. This codes for CASSDHLQGKSGNTIYF.

The gene calls are TRBV3-1 (or the pseudogene TRBV3-2) and TRBJ2-1, with 9 bases that match TRBD2. Per the germline V gene, CDR1 is LGHDT and CDR2 is YNNKEL (reference sequence). The CDR3 loop spans 13 amino acids. V lost 5 bases to trimming and J lost 8 bases; unmatched junction nucleotides: 4. The CDR3 nucleotides read TGTGCCAGCAGCTTAGCGGGAGCGCATGAGCAGTTCTTC. This translates into CASSLAGAHEQFF.

The chain carries TRBV2 and TRBJ1-1; the D gene is possibly TRBD1 (5 bases). Germline CDR1 and CDR2: SNHLY and FYNNEI. The V and J ends lost 10 bases and 0 bases respectively, with 12 bases between them. CDR3 size: 13 residues. The CDR3 DNA reads as TGTGCCAAAGCGGGACTAATGAACACTGAAGCTTTCTTT. It translates to CAKAGLMNTEAFF.

The chain carries TRBV24-1 and TRBJ1-3; D is ambiguous. Germline CDR1 and CDR2: KGHDR and SFDVKD. The CDR3 has 16 amino acids. The V end was cut by 1 base, the J end by 2 bases, with 11 bases between. CDR3 nucleotides: TGTGCCACCAGTGATTTTGGCCCCGCGGCTGGAAACACCATATATTTT. It codes for CATSDFGPAAGNTIYF.

V gene TRBV30 combines with J gene TRBJ2-6, with TRBD1 matching 7 bases. The CDR3 consists of 20 residues. Trimming at V came to 0 bases and at J to 0 bases, leaving 14 bases not matched to a gene. CDR1 GTSNPN and CDR2 SVGIG come from the germline V gene (reference sequence). CDR3 nucleotide sequence: TGTGCCTGGAGTGTATCATCAGTGCGACAGGGTGGCTCTGGGGCCAACGTCCTGACTTTC. It yields the protein CAWSVSSVRQGGSGANVLTF.

The chain combines TRBV6-5 with TRBJ2-7, with 9 bases identical to TRBD1. CDR1 and CDR2 (germline): MNHEY, SVGAGI. With V trimmed by 6 bases and J by 5 bases, 8 bases remained unmatched. The CDR3 has 14 amino acids. CDR3 amino acids: CASSRGQGIHEQYF. In nucleotides, the CDR3 is TGTGCCAGCAGCCGGGGACAGGGCATCCACGAGCAGTACTTC.

The chain has TRBV3-1 (or the pseudogene TRBV3-2) and TRBJ1-5; 9 bases map to TRBD1. V lost 3 bases to trimming and J lost 6 bases; unmatched junction nucleotides: 3. The CDR3 spans 14 residues. Germline CDR1 is LGHDT and CDR2 is YNNKEL (reference sequence). This CDR3 is CASSHDRGVQPQHF. CDR3 in DNA: TGTGCCAGCAGCCACGACAGGGGGGTTCAGCCCCAGCATTTT.

This clone was counted between two and nine times. The chain employs TRBV28 and TRBJ2-7; 8 bases are shared with TRBD2. The CDR3 runs to 14 residues. Germline V gene data show CDR1 as MDHEN and CDR2 as SYDVKM. V lost 2 bases and J lost 6; bases outside the gene matches: 6. CDR3 sequence reads: CASSLGGGRREQYF. CDR3 in DNA: TGTGCCAGCAGTTTAGGGGGCGGGAGGCGCGAGCAGTACTTC.

The chain is built from TRBV5-5 and TRBJ1-5; 10 nucleotides agree with TRBD1. This CDR3 has 15 residues. The V gene's germline CDR1 is SGHKS and CDR2 YYEKEE (reference sequence). V was clipped by 2 bases and J by 6 bases; unmatched bases: 5. CDR3 nucleotides: TGTGCCAGCAGCTTAGGGACAGGGGAGAGTCAGCCCCAGCATTTT. Amino acids: CASSLGTGESQPQHF.

Comment on this clone: A read error is possible here, since a much larger clone lies one base away. This rearrangement joins TRBV7-8 to TRBJ1-1; 7 bases match TRBD1. Germline V gene sequence: CDR1 SGHVS, CDR2 FQNEAQ. V shed 5 bases, J shed 0 bases, and the junction held 3 bases outside the gene matches. The CDR3 runs 14 residues. The DNA for the CDR3 is TGTGCCAGCAGCCCGGGACAGCTGAACACTGAAGCTTTCTTT. It encodes CASSPGQLNTEAFF.